The entry below describes one T cell receptor (beta chain). Some clones are missing from TCRdb's copy, which holds only in-frame ones; the method was immunoSEQ multiplex PCR. The table has tens of thousands of clones, 92% seen once. This record belongs to a study of technical replicates of blood from a handful of donors. The CDR3 spans 15 residues. V was shortened by 5 bases and J by 0 bases, with 11 bases between the two germline ends. CDR1 and CDR2 from the germline V gene are SNHLY and FYNNEI. Sequencing was done on a sample of T cells isolated from PBMCs. This receptor was taken from a human donor in good health. The chain uses TRBV2 and TRBJ1-5, with a possible D match to TRBD1 (6 bases). CDR3 loop: CASSSGVYSNQPQHF. Written as DNA, the CDR3 is TGTGCCAGCAGTTCAGGGGTTTATAGCAATCAGCCCCAGCATTTT.